This TCR beta chain is drawn from a study of human T cells and chemical hapten exposure. About the study: Largely, small differences in pooled library volume made per-sample TCR yields vary.

Time point described: pre-sensitization, week 0. As to treatment: therapeutic diphenylcyclopropenone sensitization with weekly scalp DPC. TCRdb independently ran MiXCR on the RACE reads; one entry per CDR3 protein. Seen here are roughly 260,000 distinct CDR3 sequences, over 8% observed once, and the top ten hold about 2.5%. With 4 bases clipped from V and 4 bases from J, the junction kept 8 bases outside the gene matches. Germline V gene sequence: CDR1 SGHKS, CDR2 YYEKEE (reference sequence). This CDR3 has 17 amino acids. The receptor comes from a woman between 35 and 50 years old with alopecia areata. Some clones in this sample may be carry-over from other donors' samples. The chain employs TRBV5-5 and TRBJ2-1; TRBD2 matches at 13 bases. The source material was whole blood, sampled in connection with sensitization to the hapten diphenylcyclopropenone (DPC). CDR3 in amino acids: CASSPRPGLAGYNEQFF. CDR3 sequence (DNA): TGTGCCAGCAGCCCCCGTCCGGGACTAGCGGGATACAATGAGCAGTTCTTC.